Shown below are 8 T cell receptor beta chains from a single sample sequenced in a study of neurological immune-mediated disorders. TCRdb reprocessed the 5' RACE reads with MiXCR, giving one entry per CDR3 protein. The sample carries 20,000 or so distinct CDR3 sequences, roughly 2.6% recorded once. Input material: PBMCs. The origin of the receptors is a woman under 30 with multiple sclerosis.

This clonotype is categorized as medium-sized. The chain uses TRBV11-2 and TRBJ1-6, with TRBD1 matching over 7 bases. The trim removed 4 bases at V and 5 bases at J, leaving 14 bases unmatched. Germline V CDR1 and CDR2: SGHAT, FQNNGV. The CDR3 runs 18 residues. CDR3 sequence (DNA): TGTGCCAGCAGCTGGAGACAGGGTCTCTTCGAGGATAATTCACCCCTCCACTTT. This encodes CASSWRQGLFEDNSPLHF.

This clonotype was seen many times. The rearrangement joins TRBV12-3 or TRBV12-4 to TRBJ2-6; D call uncertain. CDR3 length equals 15 residues. Trimming cost V 4 bases and J 0 bases, with 7 bases left between them. For the CDR3, the DNA is TGTGCCAGCAGTTCGGCCTTCTCTGGGGCCAACGTCCTGACTTTC. It is translated as CASSSAFSGANVLTF.

Judged by abundance, this clonotype is medium-sized (0.01 to 0.1%). The chain employs TRBV28 and TRBJ2-7; D is unresolved. V lost 5 bases and J 3 bases, leaving 11 bases between the germline ends. The CDR3 contains 13 residues. Germline V lookup: CDR1 MDHEN, CDR2 SYDVKM. The DNA for the CDR3 is TGTGCCAGCAGTCAGCCCAGGTTCTACGAGCAGTACTTC. This gives the protein CASSQPRFYEQYF. The complete variable domain, with remaining parts taken from reference TRBV28 and TRBJ2-7, reads DVKVTQSSRYLVKRTGEKVFLECVQDMDHENMFWYRQDPGLGLRLIYFSYDVKMKEKGDIPEGYSVSREKKERFSLILESASTNQTSMYLCASSQPRFYEQYFGPGTRLTVT.

This clonotype occurred many times. The chain has TRBV7-2 and TRBJ1-3; D is unresolved. Germline V CDR1 and CDR2: SGHTA, FQGNSA. The ends were cut back, 0 bases at V and 9 bases at J, with 12 bases in the middle. CDR3 size: 14 residues. The CDR3 DNA is TGTGCCAGCAGCTTAGCAGATTGGGGATCCACCATATATTTT. Amino acid sequence: CASSLADWGSTIYF. The whole variable domain, filled in from reference TRBV7-2 and TRBJ1-3, reads GAGVSQSPSNKVTEKGKDVELRCDPISGHTALYWYRQSLGQGLEFLIYFQGNSAPDKSGLPSDRFSAERTGGSVSTLTIQRTQQEDSAVYLCASSLADWGSTIYFGEGSWLTVV.

This clonotype occurred many times. This chain connects TRBV9 to TRBJ2-3; no firm D call. The CDR3 extends over 13 amino acids. Germline-derived CDR1 and CDR2 are SGDLS and YYNGEE. V lost 0 bases to trimming and J lost 6 bases, with 8 bases between them. As DNA, the CDR3 is TGTGCCAGCAGCGTAGAAGCAGCGGATACGCAGTATTTT. Translating it yields CASSVEAADTQYF.

This clonotype has at least ten counts. This chain joins TRBV20-1 and TRBJ1-6; weak D call: TRBD1 (6 bases). Germline V gives CDR1 DFQATT, CDR2 SNEGSKA (reference sequence). The CDR3 covers 16 residues. Trimming left V 1 base short and J 6 bases short, with 16 bases between. The CDR3 nucleotides are TGCAGTGCTAGAGGAAAGGGGGAAGTAGGTAATTCACCCCTCCACTTT. Amino acid sequence: CSARGKGEVGNSPLHF.

This clonotype occurred many times. The chain recombines TRBV7-8 with TRBJ1-1; no clear D gene. CDR1 is SGHVS, CDR2 FQNEAQ, per germline. Between the trimmed V and J ends, which lost 1 base and 1 base, there was a span of 13 bases. CDR3 size: 16 residues. The CDR3 protein is CASSLGGSRGNTEAFF. The CDR3 nucleotides are TGTGCCAGCAGCTTAGGGGGAAGCCGGGGGAACACTGAAGCTTTCTTT.

This clonotype came up many times. V gene TRBV10-3 combines with J gene TRBJ2-3; TRBD1 might be the D (6 bases). V dropped 10 bases and J dropped 9 bases, with 20 bases sitting between them. The CDR3 loop spans 13 amino acids. From germline, CDR1 is ENHRY and CDR2 SYGVKD. CDR3 DNA sequence: TGTGCCACGCTGGACTCCGCCAGGGGAACGCAGTATTTT. This codes for CATLDSARGTQYF.